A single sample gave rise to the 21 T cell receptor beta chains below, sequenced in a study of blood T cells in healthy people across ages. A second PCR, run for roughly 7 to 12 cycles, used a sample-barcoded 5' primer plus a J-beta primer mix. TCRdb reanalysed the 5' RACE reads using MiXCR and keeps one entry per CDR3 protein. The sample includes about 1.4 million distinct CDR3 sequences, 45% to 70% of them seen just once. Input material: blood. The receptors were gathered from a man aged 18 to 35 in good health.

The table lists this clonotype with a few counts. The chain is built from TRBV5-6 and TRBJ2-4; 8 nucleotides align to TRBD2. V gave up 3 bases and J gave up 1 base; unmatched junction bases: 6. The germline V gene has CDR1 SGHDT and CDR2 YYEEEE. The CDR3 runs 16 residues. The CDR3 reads CASSSTGGGAKNIQYF. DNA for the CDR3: TGTGCCAGCAGCTCCACGGGGGGGGGGGCCAAAAACATTCAGTACTTC.

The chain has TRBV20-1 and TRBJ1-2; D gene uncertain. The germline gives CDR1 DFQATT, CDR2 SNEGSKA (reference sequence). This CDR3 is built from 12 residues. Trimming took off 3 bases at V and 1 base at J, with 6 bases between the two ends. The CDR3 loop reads CSASAVNYGYTF. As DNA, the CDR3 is TGCAGTGCTAGTGCAGTTAACTATGGCTACACCTTC.

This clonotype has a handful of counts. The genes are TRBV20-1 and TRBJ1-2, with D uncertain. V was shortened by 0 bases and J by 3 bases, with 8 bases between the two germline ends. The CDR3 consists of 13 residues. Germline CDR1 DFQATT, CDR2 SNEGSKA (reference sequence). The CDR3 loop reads CSARDPRDYGYTF. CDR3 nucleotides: TGCAGTGCTAGAGATCCTCGAGACTATGGCTACACCTTC.

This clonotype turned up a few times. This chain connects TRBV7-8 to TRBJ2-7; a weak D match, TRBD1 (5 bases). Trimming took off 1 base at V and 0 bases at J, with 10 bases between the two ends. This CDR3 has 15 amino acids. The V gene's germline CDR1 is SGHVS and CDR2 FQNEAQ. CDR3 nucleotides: TGTGCCAGCAGCTTAGGGGGCCAGAGCTCCTACGAGCAGTACTTC. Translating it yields CASSLGGQSSYEQYF.

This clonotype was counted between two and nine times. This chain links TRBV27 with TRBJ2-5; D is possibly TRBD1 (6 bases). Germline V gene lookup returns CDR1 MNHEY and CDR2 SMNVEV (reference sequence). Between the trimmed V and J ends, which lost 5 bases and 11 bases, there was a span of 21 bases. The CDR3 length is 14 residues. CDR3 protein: CASSPGNKGEEQYF. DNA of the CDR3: TGTGCCAGCAGTCCAGGGAACAAGGGGGAAGAGCAGTACTTC.

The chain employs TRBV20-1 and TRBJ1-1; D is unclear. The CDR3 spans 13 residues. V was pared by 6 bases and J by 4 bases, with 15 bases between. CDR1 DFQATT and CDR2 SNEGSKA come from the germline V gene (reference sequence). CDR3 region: CSAPRDTGTEAFF. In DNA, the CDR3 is TGCAGTGCGCCCCGCGACACGGGCACTGAAGCTTTCTTT.

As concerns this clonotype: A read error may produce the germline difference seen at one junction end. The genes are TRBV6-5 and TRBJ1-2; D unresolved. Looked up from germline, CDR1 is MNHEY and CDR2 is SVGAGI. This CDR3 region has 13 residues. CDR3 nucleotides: TGTACCAGCAGTTACGGCCTGAACTATGGCTACACCTTC. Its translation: CTSSYGLNYGYTF.

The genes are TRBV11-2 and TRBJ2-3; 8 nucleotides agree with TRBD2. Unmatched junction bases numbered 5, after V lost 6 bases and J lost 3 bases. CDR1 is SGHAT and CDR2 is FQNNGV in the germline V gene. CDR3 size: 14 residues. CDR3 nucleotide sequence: TGTGCCAGCAGATCGGGACTAGAAACAGATACGCAGTATTTT. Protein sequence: CASRSGLETDTQYF.

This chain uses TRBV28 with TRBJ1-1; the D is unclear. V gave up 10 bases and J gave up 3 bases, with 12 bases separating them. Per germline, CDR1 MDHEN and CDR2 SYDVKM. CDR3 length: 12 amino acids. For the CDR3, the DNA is TGTGCCACCCTATCAACTTACACTGAAGCTTTCTTT. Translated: CATLSTYTEAFF.

Here the CDR3 DNA reads TGTGCCAGCACCAAACAGGGGGCGGGAGAGCAGTACTTC. Translating gives CASTKQGAGEQYF. This sequence joins TRBV12-3 or TRBV12-4 and TRBJ2-7; 9 nucleotides line up with TRBD1. The CDR3 has 13 residues. The J segment lost 7 bases and the V segment lost 7 bases, leaving 8 bases of the junction unmatched.

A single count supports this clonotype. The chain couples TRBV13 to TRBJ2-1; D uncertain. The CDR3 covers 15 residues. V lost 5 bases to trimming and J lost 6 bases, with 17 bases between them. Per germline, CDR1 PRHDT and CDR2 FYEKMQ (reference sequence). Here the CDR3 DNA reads TGTGCCAGCAGCCAACGCCTTAGAGGTCGCAATGAGCAGTTCTTC. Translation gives CASSQRLRGRNEQFF.

CDR3 sequence reads: CASSQGDPTGTEAFF. CDR3 sequence (DNA): TGTGCCAGCAGCCAAGGAGACCCAACGGGAACTGAAGCTTTCTTT. The rearrangement links TRBV4-2 to TRBJ1-1; D is uncertain. Germline V gene data show CDR1 as LGHNA and CDR2 as YNFKEQ. The CDR3 has 15 residues. The ends were cut back, 1 base at V and 5 bases at J, with 14 bases in the middle.

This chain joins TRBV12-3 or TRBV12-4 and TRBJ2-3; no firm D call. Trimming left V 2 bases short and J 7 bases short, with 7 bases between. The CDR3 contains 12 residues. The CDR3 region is CASSLLENTQYF. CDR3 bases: TGTGCCAGCAGTTTACTGGAGAATACGCAGTATTTT.

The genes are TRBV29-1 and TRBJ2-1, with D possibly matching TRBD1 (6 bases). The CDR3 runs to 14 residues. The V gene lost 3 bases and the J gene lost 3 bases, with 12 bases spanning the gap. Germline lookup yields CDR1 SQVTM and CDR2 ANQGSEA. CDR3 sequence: CSVDVGHHYNEQFF. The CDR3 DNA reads TGCAGCGTTGATGTGGGACACCACTACAATGAGCAGTTCTTC.

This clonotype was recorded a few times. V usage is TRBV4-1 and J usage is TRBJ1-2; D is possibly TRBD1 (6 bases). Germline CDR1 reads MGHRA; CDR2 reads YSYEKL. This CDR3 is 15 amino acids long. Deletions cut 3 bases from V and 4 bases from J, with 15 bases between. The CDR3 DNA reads TGCGCCAGCAGCCAGAAGGACAGAACATCCTATGGCTACACCTTC. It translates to CASSQKDRTSYGYTF.

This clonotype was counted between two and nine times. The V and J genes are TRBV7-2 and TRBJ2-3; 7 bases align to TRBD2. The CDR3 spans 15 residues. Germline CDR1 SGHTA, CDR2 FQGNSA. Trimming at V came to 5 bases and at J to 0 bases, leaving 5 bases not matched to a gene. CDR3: CASSNLAASTDTQYF. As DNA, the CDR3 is TGTGCCAGCAGCAACCTAGCGGCTAGCACAGATACGCAGTATTTT.

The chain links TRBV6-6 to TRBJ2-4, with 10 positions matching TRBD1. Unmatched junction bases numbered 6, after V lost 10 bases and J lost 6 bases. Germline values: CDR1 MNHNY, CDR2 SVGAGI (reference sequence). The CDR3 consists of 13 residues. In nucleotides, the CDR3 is TGTGCCATCAGACAGGGGGCATCAAACATTCAGTACTTC. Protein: CAIRQGASNIQYF.

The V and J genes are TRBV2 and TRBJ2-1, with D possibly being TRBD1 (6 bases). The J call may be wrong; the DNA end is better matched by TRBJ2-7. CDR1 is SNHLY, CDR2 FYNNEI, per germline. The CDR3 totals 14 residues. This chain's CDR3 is CASSARTANYEQYF. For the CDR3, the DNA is TGTGCCAGCAGTGCTCGGACAGCTAATTACGAGCAGTACTTC.

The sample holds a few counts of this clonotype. CDR3 residues: CASSLFPSGTEGGSGTEAFF. The DNA of the CDR3 is TGTGCCAGCAGCTTATTCCCGTCCGGGACAGAGGGAGGTTCGGGCACTGAAGCTTTCTTT. The V and J genes are TRBV7-6 and TRBJ1-1; 7 nucleotides align to TRBD1. V dropped 2 bases and J dropped 4; count of bases not matched to a gene: 22. CDR3 length: 20 residues. CDR1 SGHVS and CDR2 FNYEAQ come from the germline V gene.

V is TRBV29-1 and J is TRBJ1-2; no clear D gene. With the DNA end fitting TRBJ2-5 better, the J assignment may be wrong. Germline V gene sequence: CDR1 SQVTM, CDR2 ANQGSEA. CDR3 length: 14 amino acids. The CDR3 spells CSVNVVNTQETQYF. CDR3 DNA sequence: TGCAGCGTTAATGTTGTCAACACCCAAGAGACCCAGTACTTC.

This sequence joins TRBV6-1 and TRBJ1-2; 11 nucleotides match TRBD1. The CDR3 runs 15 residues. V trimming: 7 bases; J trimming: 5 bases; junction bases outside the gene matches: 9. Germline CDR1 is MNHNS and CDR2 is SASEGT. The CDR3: CASTSGTGGPYGYTF. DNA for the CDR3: TGTGCCAGCACCTCCGGGACAGGGGGTCCGTATGGCTACACCTTC.